A selection of T cell receptor beta chains follows, all from one sample in a study of cytomegalovirus exposure and HLA in healthy donors. Assay used: immunoSEQ multiplex PCR; TCRdb lists only in-frame clones, some missing. The sample has about 180,000 clones; 79% are singletons. The sample was PBMCs. The origin of the receptors is a middle-aged woman in good health and CMV-seronegative. Each CDR3 is given with its conserved first and last residue. A D gene is named only where the DNA matches it firmly. The size field is filled for only some rows; it gives once, few, many or a size class.

>TRBJ1-4|NA|TRBV19|NA
TGTGCCAGTAGCCCAGGTTCCGCGCAAGAACTGTTTTTT
CASSPGSAQELFF
>TRBJ2-1|NA|TRBV11-2|NA
TGTGCCAGCAGCAAAGATGTGGTACCAACTCCGCATGAGCAGTTCTTC
CASSKDVVPTPHEQFF
>TRBJ2-1|TRBD2|TRBV4-2|NA
TGTGCCAGCAGCCAAGAAGCGGGACCTTACAATGAGCAGTTCTTC
CASSQEAGPYNEQFF
>TRBJ2-3|NA|TRBV5-6|NA
TGTGCCAGCAGCTTGGGGGCGTGGGGGGGCACAGATACGCAGTATTTT
CASSLGAWGGTDTQYF
>TRBJ2-3|NA|TRBV6-1|NA
TGTGCCAGCAGTGAATCACTTCCTAGCACAGATACGCAGTATTTT
CASSESLPSTDTQYF
>TRBJ1-4|TRBD1|TRBV5-6|NA
TGTGCCAGCAGCGGAGGGACAGGGGGTAGGGAAAAACTGTTTTTT
CASSGGTGGREKLFF
>TRBJ2-6|TRBD1|TRBV15|NA
TGTGCCACCAGGACGGACAGGGCGTCTGGGGCCAACGTCCTGACTTTC
CATRTDRASGANVLTF
>TRBJ1-2|NA|TRBV6-6|once
TGTGCCAGCAGTTTTCGGGGGGCTAACTATGGCTACACCTTC
CASSFRGANYGYTF
>TRBJ2-1|TRBD2|TRBV5-1|NA
TGCGCCAGCAGCTTGGTAATGGGACTAGCGGGGGACAATGAGCAGTTCTTC
CASSLVMGLAGDNEQFF
>TRBJ1-2|TRBD1|TRBV19|NA
TGTGCCAGTACGCTGGGGACAGTTAACTATGGCTACACCTTC
CASTLGTVNYGYTF
>TRBJ1-2|TRBD1|TRBV6-5|NA
TGTGCCAGCAGTTACTCGAGGACAGGGAGAGGCTACACCTTC
CASSYSRTGRGYTF
>TRBJ2-7|TRBD1|TRBV2|NA
TGTGCCAGCAGTACAGGGGTAGGCTACGAGCAGTACTTC
CASSTGVGYEQYF
>TRBJ1-1|NA|TRBV5-1|NA
TGCGCCAGCAGCTCAAGTAGCAACACTGAAGCTTTCTTT
CASSSSSNTEAFF
>TRBJ2-7|TRBD1|TRBV5-1|NA
TGCGCCAGCAGCCCCCTAGGGGACAGGGGCTCCTTCGAGCAGTACTTC
CASSPLGDRGSFEQYF
>TRBJ2-7|NA|TRBV6-5|NA
TGTGCCAGCAGCCTACAGGACGGAAGCTCCTACGAGCAGTACTTC
CASSLQDGSSYEQYF
>TRBJ2-3|NA|TRBV9|once
TGTGCCAGCAGTCGACTCCGGATCACAGATACGCAGTATTTT
CASSRLRITDTQYF
>TRBJ2-1|TRBD2|TRBV5-1|NA
TGCGCCAGCAGCGTGGTTCGGAGCGGGGGGACCAATGAGCAGTTCTTC
CASSVVRSGGTNEQFF
>TRBJ2-1|NA|TRBV7-9|NA
TGTTCCAGCAGCGGAAACGGGGACGGACAGAACTACAATGAGCAGTTCTTC
CSSSGNGDGQNYNEQFF
>TRBJ2-1|NA|TRBV7-9|NA
TGTTCCAGCAGCTTAGTGAGGGCGTACGCTGAGCAGTTCTTC
CSSSLVRAYAEQFF
>TRBJ1-2|TRBD1|TRBV19|NA
TGTGCCAGTAGTACACCTCGCACAGGGGGAACTAACTATGGCTACACCTTC
CASSTPRTGGTNYGYTF
>TRBJ1-2|TRBD1|TRBV2|NA
TGTGCCATCACAGACAGGGTCGATGGCTACACCTTC
CAITDRVDGYTF
>TRBJ1-1|NA|TRBV5-4|NA
TGTGCCAGCAGCTTGCAACAAACTGAAGCTTTCTTT
CASSLQQTEAFF
>TRBJ2-7|NA|TRBV28|once
TGTGCCAGCAGCCCAGCCCGAGCGCGACCGAGCGAGCAGTACTTC
CASSPARARPSEQYF
>TRBJ1-4|TRBD1|TRBV5-1|few
TGCGCCAGCAGCTTGGGAGACAGGGGAGCAGAAAAACTGTTTTTT
CASSLGDRGAEKLFF
>TRBJ1-5|NA|TRBV2|NA
TGTGCCAGCAGTGAAAGGTCGGGCAGGGTAGGGAATCAGCCCCAGCATTTT
CASSERSGRVGNQPQHF
>TRBJ2-1|NA|TRBV6-1|few
TGTGCCAGCAGTGAAGTGCAGAACTGGAGAAATGAGCAGTTCTTC
CASSEVQNWRNEQFF
>TRBJ2-1|TRBD2|TRBV7-8|NA
TGTGCCAGCAGCCGACAGCTAGCGGGGAGCTCCTACAATGAGCAGTTCTTC
CASSRQLAGSSYNEQFF
>TRBJ2-7|NA|TRBV11-3|once
TGTGCCAGCAGCTTAAACAGGGAAGGCGAGCAGTACTTC
CASSLNREGEQYF
>TRBJ1-1|NA|TRBV7-9|NA
TGTGCCAGCAGCTTAGGGACAACTGAAGCTTTCTTT
CASSLGTTEAFF
>TRBJ2-2|TRBD2|TRBV4-1|NA
TGCGCCAGCAGCCTAAATCCGGGACTAGGCCCCGGGGAGCTGTTTTTT
CASSLNPGLGPGELFF
>TRBJ2-7|NA|TRBV27|NA
TGTGCCAGCAGTCCTCAGGGTCGAGTCGTATACGAGCAGTACTTC
CASSPQGRVVYEQYF
>TRBJ2-7|NA|TRBV11-1|NA
TGTGCCAGCAGCTTAGCCGGGGGGCTAAGGTCCTACGAGCAGTACTTC
CASSLAGGLRSYEQYF
>TRBJ2-1|TRBD2|TRBV5-1|NA
TGCGCCAGCAGCTCCCTAGCGGGGGAGAACAATGAGCAGTTCTTC
CASSSLAGENNEQFF
>TRBJ1-1|NA|TRBV20-1|NA
TGCAGTGCCAGGGTACCCACTGAAGCTTTCTTT
CSARVPTEAFF
>TRBJ2-1|TRBD2|TRBV4-2|NA
TGTGCCAGCAGCCAAGAAGCCCCAGCGGGAGGCACGAGAACGGGGGATGAGCAGTTCTTC
CASSQEAPAGGTRTGDEQFF
>TRBJ2-1|TRBD2|TRBV7-8|NA
TGTGCCAGCAGCTTAGAAGTAGGGACTAGCGGTAGCTATGAGCAGTTCTTC
CASSLEVGTSGSYEQFF
>TRBJ2-7|NA|TRBV5-5|few
TGTGCCAGCAGCTCTCTACCGCCAGGCGAGCAGTACTTC
CASSSLPPGEQYF
>TRBJ2-6|NA|TRBV27|once
TGTGCCAGCAGTTTGTCGGGGGCCAACGTCCTGACTTTC
CASSLSGANVLTF
>TRBJ1-5|TRBD1|TRBV7-8|NA
TGTGCCAGCAGCTCTCGGCGACCGGGACAGGGGCTTCGCAATCAGCCCCAGCATTTT
CASSSRRPGQGLRNQPQHF
>TRBJ2-7|TRBD1|TRBV29-1|NA
TGCGCCGGGACAGGGGGCTACGAGCAGTACTTC
CAGTGGYEQYF
>TRBJ1-1|NA|TRBV28|NA
TGTGCCAGCAGTCTCTTCGTGGGGCCAATAAACACTGAAGCTTTCTTT
CASSLFVGPINTEAFF
>TRBJ1-1|TRBD1|TRBV10-3|NA
TGTGCCATCAGTGAGTCTGGGACAGGGGTGGGCACTGAAGCTTTCTTT
CAISESGTGVGTEAFF
>TRBJ2-7|TRBD2|TRBV27|NA
TGTGCCAGCAGCTCCCTTGCGGGGGTCCTTCGACACGAGCAGTACTTC
CASSSLAGVLRHEQYF
>TRBJ1-2|NA|TRBV28|NA
TGTGCCAGCAGTCCGGACGGGGTGCGCTATGGCTACACCTTC
CASSPDGVRYGYTF
>TRBJ2-2|NA|TRBV2|NA
TGTGCCAGCAGTGAGGGGCAGGGGTACACCGGGGAGCTGTTTTTT
CASSEGQGYTGELFF